A single sample is the source of the 22 T cell receptor beta chains below, sequenced in a study of shared clonotypes between healthy human individuals. Libraries were prepared by immunoSEQ multiplex PCR; TCRdb keeps only in-frame clonotypes and omits some of them. The sample contains millions of clones, 85% to 95% of which appear only once. Specimen: naive CD4+ T cells sorted from blood. Subset reported: CD45RA+ positively selected. These receptor sequences come from a man aged 18 to 30 in good health.

This chain joins TRBV5-4 and TRBJ1-4; D is unclear. The CDR3 length is 14 residues. V was cut by 1 base and J by 8 bases, with 12 bases left in between. Per the germline V gene, CDR1 is SGHNT and CDR2 is YYREEE (reference sequence). In nucleotides, the CDR3 is TGTGCCAGCAGCTTGAAGAACGGATTGGAAAAACTGTTTTTT. Protein sequence: CASSLKNGLEKLFF.

The CDR3 DNA follows: TGTGCCAGCAGTTACGCTTATGGCGGGAGGACCTACGAGCAGTACTTC. Residues: CASSYAYGGRTYEQYF. The chain joins TRBV6-5 to TRBJ2-7; 8 bases fit TRBD2. Losses at the gene ends were 2 bases for V and 2 bases for J; bases not matched to a gene: 8. Germline CDR1 and CDR2: MNHEY and SVGAGI. This CDR3 comprises 16 residues.

The rearrangement links TRBV4-1 to TRBJ1-4; a possible D gene is TRBD1 (6 bases). The CDR3 loop spans 15 amino acids. Germline V gives CDR1 MGHRA, CDR2 YSYEKL. Trimming stripped 3 bases from V and 3 bases from J, with 11 bases between. The CDR3 DNA sequence: TGCGCCAGCAGCCAGACAGGATCGGCTAATGAAAAACTGTTTTTT. Protein: CASSQTGSANEKLFF.

This sequence joins TRBV28 and TRBJ1-3; D gene ambiguous. Germline V lookup: CDR1 MDHEN, CDR2 SYDVKM. The CDR3 is 15 amino acids. Trimming took 3 bases from V and 0 from J, leaving 9 bases between them. The CDR3 sequence: CASSFEWFSGNTIYF. CDR3 in DNA: TGTGCCAGCAGTTTTGAGTGGTTCTCTGGAAACACCATATATTTT.

This clone has just one count. Here the CDR3 DNA reads TGCAGCGTTGTTTGGGACTATGGCTACACCTTC. It is translated as CSVVWDYGYTF. The V and J genes are TRBV29-1 and TRBJ1-2; D remains ambiguous. This CDR3 spans 11 amino acids. Germline V gives CDR1 SQVTM, CDR2 ANQGSEA. The ends were cut back, 4 bases at V and 3 bases at J, with 6 bases in the middle. Full variable domain (missing parts from reference TRBV29-1 and TRBJ1-2): SAVISQKPSRDICQRGTSLTIQCQVDSQVTMMFWYRQQPGQSLTLIATANQGSEATYESGFVIDKFPISRPNLTFSTLTVSNMSPEDSSIYLCSVVWDYGYTFGSGTRLTVV.

The chain uses TRBV6-1 and TRBJ1-3, with D perhaps TRBD1 (5 bases). This CDR3 is built from 16 residues. The V and J ends lost 4 bases and 0 bases respectively, with 13 bases between them. The germline gives CDR1 MNHNS, CDR2 SASEGT. This CDR3 reads CASSANRGSSGNTIYF. CDR3 DNA sequence: TGTGCCAGCAGTGCAAACCGGGGGAGCTCTGGAAACACCATATATTTT.

V is TRBV5-1 and J is TRBJ2-2, with D possibly matching TRBD2 (5 bases). The CDR3 extends over 15 amino acids. V shed 7 bases and J shed 5 bases, with 18 bases lying between them. Germline CDR1 SGHRS, CDR2 YFSETQ. The chain's CDR3 is CASRADSRETGELFF. For the CDR3, the DNA is TGCGCCAGCCGAGCGGACTCCCGTGAGACCGGGGAGCTGTTTTTT.

The V and J genes are TRBV7-9 and TRBJ2-5, with 7 positions matching TRBD2. Germline-derived CDR1 and CDR2 are SEHNR and FQNEAQ (reference sequence). The J segment lost 2 bases and the V segment lost 3 bases, leaving 6 bases of the junction unmatched. The CDR3 contains 15 residues. CDR3 region: CASSFRGSGQETQYF. CDR3 DNA: TGTGCCAGCAGCTTCCGCGGGAGCGGGCAAGAGACCCAGTACTTC. The full variable domain, in which reference TRBV7-9 and TRBJ2-5 provide the parts outside the CDR3, is DTGVSQNPRHKITKRGQNVTFRCDPISEHNRLYWYRQTLGQGPEFLTYFQNEAQLEKSRLLSDRFSAERPKGSFSTLEIQRTEQGDSAMYLCASSFRGSGQETQYFGPGTRLLVL.

The V and J genes are TRBV5-3 and TRBJ2-7, with D uncertain. TRBV5-3 is known as an ORF, though its function is uncertain. The CDR3 length is 13 residues. V was pared by 3 bases and J by 6 bases, with 13 bases between. The CDR3 DNA sequence: TGTGCCAGAAGCTGTTCCCTTACGGCCGAGCAGTACTTC. Its translation is CARSCSLTAEQYF.

The V call is TRBV5-6, the J call TRBJ2-7, with a weak D call TRBD1 (6 bases). Germline CDR1 SGHDT, CDR2 YYEEEE. V lost 4 bases and J 0 bases, leaving 14 bases between the germline ends. CDR3 length equals 15 residues. The CDR3 region is CASSPVDRTSYEQYF. The CDR3 nucleotides read TGTGCCAGCAGCCCCGTTGACAGGACCTCCTACGAGCAGTACTTC.

The CDR3 DNA reads as TGTGCCTGGAAGGGTCAGGGGGAGAATGGCTACACCTTC. It encodes CAWKGQGENGYTF. The rearrangement links TRBV30 to TRBJ1-2, with 7 bases lining up with TRBD1. CDR3 length: 13 amino acids. The germline V gene encodes CDR1 GTSNPN and CDR2 SVGIG (reference sequence). After removal of 4 bases from V and 6 bases from J, the junction contained 8 bases not matched to a gene.

This clone was seen just once. The chain uses TRBV7-6 and TRBJ1-1; D gene uncertain. The V and J ends lost 3 bases and 3 bases respectively, with 8 bases between them. The CDR3 covers 13 residues. CDR1 is SGHVS, CDR2 FNYEAQ, per germline. The CDR3 spells CASSFTEDTEAFF. The CDR3 DNA sequence: TGTGCCAGCAGCTTTACAGAGGACACTGAAGCTTTCTTT.

This chain uses TRBV7-9 with TRBJ2-7; 16 bases are shared with TRBD2. Per germline, CDR1 SEHNR and CDR2 FQNEAQ (reference sequence). J gave up 1 base and V 3 bases, and 9 bases lay outside the gene matches. The CDR3 is 19 residues long. The CDR3 spells CASSFVGLAGGPGSYEQYF. CDR3 sequence (DNA): TGTGCCAGCAGCTTCGTGGGACTAGCGGGAGGGCCGGGTTCCTACGAGCAGTACTTC.

This clone has at least ten counts. In DNA form, the CDR3 reads TGTGCCAGCAGTTTAGTAGGGGAGGTTGGCTACACCTTC. This codes for CASSLVGEVGYTF. This chain uses TRBV28 with TRBJ1-2; tentatively, D is TRBD1 (5 bases). CDR1 is MDHEN and CDR2 is SYDVKM in the germline V gene. The V and J ends lost 2 bases and 7 bases respectively, with 11 bases between them. This CDR3 is 13 amino acids long.

About this clone: Within the sample, other DNA sequences also encode this same CDR3. This chain connects TRBV19 to TRBJ1-4; the D is unclear. The CDR3 consists of 13 residues. Germline V gene sequence: CDR1 LNHDA, CDR2 SQIVND (reference sequence). The V end lost 5 bases, the J end lost 0 bases, and 4 bases lay between the germline ends. The CDR3 region has the DNA TGTGCCAGTAGTCGGGCAACTAATGAAAAACTGTTTTTT. Its protein product is CASSRATNEKLFF.

The chain combines TRBV2 with TRBJ2-7; a possible D gene is TRBD2 (7 bases). The V and J ends lost 9 bases and 0 bases respectively, with 15 bases between them. Per germline, CDR1 SNHLY and CDR2 FYNNEI. The CDR3 loop spans 14 amino acids. The DNA for the CDR3 is TGTGCCAGTGGAGGGGGGGTACTCTCCTACGAGCAGTACTTC. It codes for CASGGGVLSYEQYF.

This chain links TRBV7-9 with TRBJ1-3; possibly TRBD1 for D (5 bases). Germline V CDR1 and CDR2: SEHNR, FQNEAQ (reference sequence). V gave up 2 bases and J gave up 0 bases, with 8 bases separating them. The CDR3 spans 15 residues. CDR3 protein: CASSLKQVSGNTIYF. CDR3 nucleotide sequence: TGTGCCAGCAGCTTAAAACAGGTCTCTGGAAACACCATATATTTT.

The V and J genes are TRBV7-2 and TRBJ1-2, with 8 bases that match TRBD1. The CDR3 consists of 14 residues. V trimming: 3 bases; J trimming: 6 bases; junction bases outside the gene matches: 6. CDR1 and CDR2 from the germline V gene are SGHTA and FQGNSA. For the CDR3, the DNA is TGTGCCAGCAGCTTGGGACAGGCCTTGGATGGCTACACCTTC. Translation: CASSLGQALDGYTF.

The J gene is TRBJ1-5, the V gene TRBV6-6; 10 bases agree with TRBD1. CDR3 length equals 14 residues. Germline V CDR1 and CDR2: MNHNY, SVGAGI (reference sequence). The V segment lost 7 bases and the J segment 6 bases; nucleotides outside the gene matches: 6. The CDR3 region has the DNA TGTGCCAGCACAGAGACAGGGGGCGGTCAGCCCCAGCATTTT. Translation gives CASTETGGGQPQHF.

This sequence joins TRBV5-4 and TRBJ2-1; 7 nucleotides match TRBD1. This CDR3 spans 17 amino acids. CDR1 is SGHNT and CDR2 is YYREEE in the germline V gene (reference sequence). V lost 0 bases to trimming and J lost 2 bases; unmatched junction nucleotides: 8. CDR3 sequence reads: CASSLAGRGSPYNEQFF. As DNA, the CDR3 is TGTGCCAGCAGCTTGGCAGGCAGGGGGTCCCCCTACAATGAGCAGTTCTTC. The whole variable domain, filled in from reference TRBV5-4 and TRBJ2-1, reads ETGVTQSPTHLIKTRGQQVTLRCSSQSGHNTVSWYQQALGQGPQFIFQYYREEENGRGNFPPRFSGLQFPNYSSELNVNALELDDSALYLCASSLAGRGSPYNEQFFGPGTRLTVL.

V and J are TRBV28 and TRBJ1-4; D gene uncertain. The CDR3 length is 15 residues. Trimming removed 5 bases from V and 8 bases from J, with 18 bases in between. The germline gives CDR1 MDHEN, CDR2 SYDVKM. CDR3 sequence reads: CASSQLQNKNEKLFF. The CDR3 DNA follows: TGTGCCAGCAGTCAACTTCAGAACAAAAACGAAAAACTGTTTTTT.

The chain combines TRBV7-9 with TRBJ1-3; a weak D match, TRBD1 (6 bases). This CDR3 has 14 amino acids. Germline V CDR1 and CDR2: SEHNR, FQNEAQ (reference sequence). Deletions cut 5 bases from V and 2 bases from J, with 10 bases between. The CDR3 nucleotides read TGTGCCAGCAGCACGGGGACAACTGGAAACACCATATATTTT. Amino acid sequence: CASSTGTTGNTIYF. Using reference TRBV7-9 and TRBJ1-3 for the parts outside the CDR3, the full variable domain is DTGVSQNPRHKITKRGQNVTFRCDPISEHNRLYWYRQTLGQGPEFLTYFQNEAQLEKSRLLSDRFSAERPKGSFSTLEIQRTEQGDSAMYLCASSTGTTGNTIYFGEGSWLTVV.